This T cell receptor (beta chain) was captured in a study of T cell responses to AZD1222 COVID-19 vaccine. A word on this clone: Its antigen is still unknown.

CDR1 SEHNR and CDR2 FQNEAQ come from the germline V gene (reference sequence). Trimming removed 1 base from V and 1 base from J, with 7 bases in between. This CDR3 has 15 residues. The study, taken as a whole, reports: There were repertoire samples only from the period after the peak T cell response. The donor cohort was predominantly white British with a female majority, and clonal diversity may have been underestimated.

Sequenced by immunoSEQ multiplex PCR; TCRdb stores in-frame clones only, minus some. The repertoire consists of more than 150,000 clones, with approximately 91% occurring once and the leading ten covering nearly 1%. The specimen was peripheral blood, collected on day 0 of AZD1222 vaccination. The chain is built from TRBV7-9 and TRBJ2-2; D is unclear. The clonotype was recovered from an adult in good health. The CDR3 region has the DNA TGTGCCAGCAGCTTAGGGCGGTTGAACACCGGGGAGCTGTTTTTT. Residues: CASSLGRLNTGELFF.